The 22 T cell receptor beta chains below were found in one sample sequenced in a study of radiotherapy plus CTLA-4 blockade in lung cancer. Profiled with immunoSEQ multiplex PCR; TCRdb holds only in-frame clones, not every one. Among more than 50,000 clones listed, more than 70% were seen once. The starting material was peripheral blood, obtained from a patient treated with radiotherapy plus ipilimumab. Source of these receptors: a human donor with non-small cell lung cancer who had a complete response to radiotherapy plus ipilimumab.

This sequence joins TRBV2 and TRBJ1-1; weak D call: TRBD1 (6 bases). Trimming took off 5 bases at V and 10 bases at J, with 17 bases between the two ends. Germline CDR1 reads SNHLY; CDR2 reads FYNNEI. This CDR3 is 13 amino acids long. CDR3: CASSQTGTHGAFF. The DNA of the CDR3 is TGTGCCAGCAGTCAAACAGGGACCCACGGAGCTTTCTTT.

The rearrangement uses TRBV6-6 and TRBJ2-7; TRBD1 matches 7 bases. Germline V gene sequence: CDR1 MNHNY, CDR2 SVGAGI (reference sequence). Germline trimming cut 7 bases from V and 0 bases from J; bases unmatched to any gene: 6. The CDR3 runs to 14 residues. CDR3: CASIPGGSSYEQYF. In nucleotides, the CDR3 is TGTGCCAGCATCCCAGGGGGTAGCTCCTACGAGCAGTACTTC.

This clone has just a few counts. The rearrangement links TRBV6-5 to TRBJ2-7; D call uncertain. Trimming cost V 2 bases and J 6 bases, with 17 bases left between them. CDR1 is MNHEY, CDR2 SVGAGI, per germline. The CDR3 is 15 residues long. CDR3 nucleotide sequence: TGTGCCAGCAGTTACACCCTGCAGACCAGAGGCGAGCAGTACTTC. The encoded protein is CASSYTLQTRGEQYF.

The chain has TRBV19 and TRBJ2-1; 11 bases match TRBD2. After removal of 9 bases from V and 8 bases from J, the junction contained 9 bases not matched to a gene. CDR1 and CDR2 (germline): LNHDA, SQIVND (reference sequence). This CDR3 region has 14 residues. The CDR3 region has the DNA TGTGCCAGCGAAATAGCGGGAGGGTACGATGAGCAGTTCTTC. It is translated as CASEIAGGYDEQFF.

This clone has only one observation. The chain couples TRBV19 to TRBJ1-1; a weak D match, TRBD1 (6 bases). CDR3 length: 15 residues. Trimming took off 6 bases at V and 6 bases at J, with 20 bases between the two ends. Germline-derived CDR1 and CDR2 are LNHDA and SQIVND (reference sequence). CDR3: CASSQINRDVPEAFF. CDR3 nucleotide sequence: TGTGCCAGTAGCCAAATAAACAGGGATGTGCCTGAAGCTTTCTTT. Supplemented by reference TRBV19 and TRBJ1-1, the full variable domain reads DGGITQSPKYLFRKEGQNVTLSCEQNLNHDAMYWYRQDPGQGLRLIYYSQIVNDFQKGDIAEGYSVSREKKESFPLTVTSAQKNPTAFYLCASSQINRDVPEAFFGQGTRLTVV.

V gene TRBV7-2 combines with J gene TRBJ2-3; TRBD2 agrees at 7 bases. Germline V gene lookup returns CDR1 SGHTA and CDR2 FQGNSA. The CDR3 covers 14 residues. J gave up 8 bases and V 5 bases, and 10 bases lay outside the gene matches. This CDR3 is CASSLSLAAGTQYF. In DNA form, the CDR3 reads TGTGCCAGCAGCCTTTCCCTAGCGGCGGGTACGCAGTATTTT.

CDR3 protein: CASSLSRLADYEQYF. CDR3 coding DNA: TGTGCCAGCAGCTTATCGCGCCTAGCGGACTACGAGCAGTACTTC. V gene TRBV13 combines with J gene TRBJ2-7, with 7 bases aligning to TRBD2. The CDR3 has 15 amino acids. Germline values: CDR1 PRHDT, CDR2 FYEKMQ (reference sequence). With 2 bases clipped from V and 3 bases from J, the junction kept 7 bases outside the gene matches.

In its sample, this clone was seen a few times. The chain employs TRBV7-8 and TRBJ2-2; 11 positions match TRBD2. Germline lookup yields CDR1 SGHVS and CDR2 FQNEAQ. This CDR3 region has 15 residues. Unmatched junction bases numbered 6, after V lost 5 bases and J lost 7 bases. The CDR3 here is CASSLLAGVGGELFF. The DNA for the CDR3 is TGTGCCAGCAGCCTACTAGCGGGGGTGGGCGGGGAGCTGTTTTTT.

The chain links TRBV27 to TRBJ2-2; TRBD1 matches at 8 bases. Germline V lookup: CDR1 MNHEY, CDR2 SMNVEV (reference sequence). V lost 5 bases and J lost 7; bases outside the gene matches: 12. The CDR3 loop spans 16 amino acids. CDR3 in amino acids: CASSQGWTGISGELFF. The CDR3, as DNA: TGTGCCAGCAGTCAGGGTTGGACAGGGATAAGCGGGGAGCTGTTTTTT.

This clone was observed a few times. The genes are TRBV6-6 and TRBJ2-7; D is possibly TRBD1 (6 bases). V gave up 10 bases and J gave up 3 bases, with 13 bases separating them. This CDR3 has 12 residues. Germline V gives CDR1 MNHNY, CDR2 SVGAGI (reference sequence). The CDR3 loop reads CATQGINYEQYF. The CDR3 DNA follows: TGTGCCACCCAGGGGATAAACTACGAGCAGTACTTC.

J is TRBJ1-6 and V is TRBV6-1; 10 bases are a match to TRBD1. This CDR3 has 15 amino acids. The junction had 4 bases not matched to a gene; V was cut back by 4 bases and J by 7 bases. Germline values: CDR1 MNHNS, CDR2 SASEGT. The CDR3, as DNA: TGTGCCAGCAGTGGTGACAGGGGGCTGAATTCACCCCTCCACTTT. Its translation is CASSGDRGLNSPLHF.

This chain uses TRBV7-6 with TRBJ2-3, with 8 bases matching TRBD2. The CDR3 is 15 residues long. V shed 0 bases, J shed 4 bases, and the junction held 3 bases outside the gene matches. Germline V lookup: CDR1 SGHVS, CDR2 FNYEAQ. CDR3: CASSLARGASDTQYF. The CDR3 coding sequence is TGTGCCAGCAGCTTAGCGCGGGGGGCCTCAGATACGCAGTATTTT.

This chain connects TRBV6-1 to TRBJ1-5; the match to TRBD1 covers 8 bases. Per the germline V gene, CDR1 is MNHNS and CDR2 is SASEGT. V trimming: 4 bases; J trimming: 4 bases; junction bases outside the gene matches: 6. The CDR3 covers 15 residues. The CDR3 is CASSGRTGPNQPQHF. Here the CDR3 DNA reads TGTGCCAGCAGTGGCAGGACAGGGCCAAATCAGCCCCAGCATTTT.

The J gene is TRBJ2-1, the V gene TRBV7-2, with no clear D. The CDR3 extends over 13 amino acids. The germline gives CDR1 SGHTA, CDR2 FQGNSA. V lost 0 bases to trimming and J lost 8 bases, with 8 bases between them. CDR3 sequence: CASSLAHSHEQFF. CDR3 in DNA: TGTGCCAGCAGCTTAGCGCACTCCCATGAGCAGTTCTTC.

This clone occurred once. V and J are TRBV7-8 and TRBJ2-7; D ambiguous. V was clipped by 1 base and J by 2 bases, with 9 bases between them. The CDR3 is 14 amino acids. Looked up from germline, CDR1 is SGHVS and CDR2 is FQNEAQ. The CDR3 sequence is CASSLVRRAYEQYF. As DNA, the CDR3 is TGTGCCAGCAGCTTAGTGCGCCGAGCCTACGAGCAGTACTTC.

The chain employs TRBV5-6 and TRBJ2-6, with D possibly being TRBD1 (6 bases). Between the trimmed V and J ends, which lost 4 bases and 1 base, there was a span of 12 bases. The CDR3 length is 16 residues. Germline assignment: CDR1 SGHDT and CDR2 YYEEEE. This chain's CDR3 is CASSGTSRSGANVLTF. CDR3 bases: TGTGCCAGCAGCGGGACATCGAGATCTGGGGCCAACGTCCTGACTTTC.

The V call is TRBV6-5, the J call TRBJ2-2, with TRBD2 matching over 10 bases. Losses at the gene ends were 4 bases for V and 5 bases for J; bases not matched to a gene: 7. Germline values: CDR1 MNHEY, CDR2 SVGAGI. CDR3 length: 16 amino acids. The CDR3 region has the DNA TGTGCCAGCAGTTGGATAGCGGGAGGAGTAACCGGGGAGCTGTTTTTT. Its protein product is CASSWIAGGVTGELFF.

This chain connects TRBV6-1 to TRBJ1-1; D not certain. From germline, CDR1 is MNHNS and CDR2 SASEGT. V lost 8 bases and J lost 5, with 9 bases in between. CDR3 length: 11 amino acids. This CDR3 reads CASPRVTEAFF. CDR3 DNA: TGTGCCAGCCCTCGGGTTACTGAAGCTTTCTTT.

This clone has more than one count but fewer than ten. The V gene is TRBV9, the J gene TRBJ2-1, with TRBD2 identical over 10 bases. The V segment lost 3 bases and the J segment 4 bases; nucleotides outside the gene matches: 4. This CDR3 region has 15 residues. Germline V CDR1 and CDR2: SGDLS, YYNGEE. In DNA form, the CDR3 reads TGTGCCAGCAGCGATAGCGGGGGGTTTTACAATGAGCAGTTCTTC. Encoded protein: CASSDSGGFYNEQFF.

The genes are TRBV28 and TRBJ2-7; 10 nucleotides align to TRBD2. CDR3 size: 14 residues. The trim removed 5 bases at V and 3 bases at J, leaving 4 bases unmatched. Per germline, CDR1 MDHEN and CDR2 SYDVKM. The CDR3 reads CASSVSGRLYEQYF. In DNA form, the CDR3 reads TGTGCCAGCAGTGTTAGCGGGAGGCTCTACGAGCAGTACTTC.

V gene TRBV4-3 combines with J gene TRBJ2-2; D unresolved. This CDR3 region has 14 residues. The germline V gene has CDR1 LGHNA and CDR2 YSLEER. V was clipped by 0 bases and J by 1 base, with 3 bases between them. Written as DNA, the CDR3 is TGCGCCAGCAGCCAAGACTGGAACACCGGGGAGCTGTTTTTT. The encoded protein is CASSQDWNTGELFF.

The chain couples TRBV27 to TRBJ1-4; D is unclear. There are 14 residues in the CDR3. Germline lookup yields CDR1 MNHEY and CDR2 SMNVEV (reference sequence). The V end lost 6 bases, the J end lost 2 bases, and 10 bases lay between the germline ends. CDR3 sequence reads: CASSALRTNEKLFF. The CDR3 DNA reads as TGTGCCAGCAGCGCACTACGGACTAATGAAAAACTGTTTTTT. Full variable domain (rest looked up from reference TRBV27 and TRBJ1-4): EAQVTQNPRYLITVTGKKLTVTCSQNMNHEYMSWYRQDPGLGLRQIYYSMNVEVTDKGDVPEGYKVSRKEKRNFPLILESPSPNQTSLYFCASSALRTNEKLFFGSGTQLSVL.